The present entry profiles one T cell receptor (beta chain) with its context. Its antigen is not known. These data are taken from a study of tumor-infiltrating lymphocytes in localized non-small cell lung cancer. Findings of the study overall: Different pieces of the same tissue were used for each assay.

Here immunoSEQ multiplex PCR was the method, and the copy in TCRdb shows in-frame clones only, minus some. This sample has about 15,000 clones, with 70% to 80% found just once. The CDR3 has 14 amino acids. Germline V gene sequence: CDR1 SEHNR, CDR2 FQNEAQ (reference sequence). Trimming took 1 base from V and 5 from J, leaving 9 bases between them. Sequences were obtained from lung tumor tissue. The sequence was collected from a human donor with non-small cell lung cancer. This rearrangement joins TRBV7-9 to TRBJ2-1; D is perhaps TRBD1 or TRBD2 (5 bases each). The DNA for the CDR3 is TGTGCCAGCAGCTTAGAAGGGACGCACAATGAGCAGTTCTTC. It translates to CASSLEGTHNEQFF.